The text below deals with one T cell receptor (beta chain). The antigen remains undetermined. The source of the sample is a study of T cells in Graves' hyperthyroidism and ophthalmopathy. The investigators amplified TCR beta CDR3 regions from RNA transcripts. RT-PCR in the first round (using the HTBI primer set) targeted the TCR CDR3. TCRdb itself ran the multiplex PCR reads through MiXCR, one entry per CDR3 protein. The top ten hold around 4% of the sample, which has around 610,000 distinct CDR3 sequences, roughly 15% seen once. CDR1 is SGHVS, CDR2 FQNEAQ, per germline. V lost 5 bases to trimming and J lost 2 bases; unmatched junction nucleotides: 16. The CDR3 length is 20 residues. Patients were excluded for uncontrolled infection, other autoimmune disease, pregnancy or lactation. The study's findings and limits: Within blood appeared most thyroid clonotypes that had expanded above 0.001. In the analysis, a 13 V-J model separated ophthalmopathy from stable hyperthyroidism.

J is TRBJ1-5 and V is TRBV7-8; 12 bases agree with TRBD1. The clonotype comes from a woman in her 40s with Graves' ophthalmopathy. Source material: blood. CDR3 region: CASSRTPGQGAGWGNQPQHF. In DNA form, the CDR3 reads TGTGCCAGCAGCCGAACTCCGGGACAGGGGGCGGGATGGGGCAATCAGCCCCAGCATTTT.